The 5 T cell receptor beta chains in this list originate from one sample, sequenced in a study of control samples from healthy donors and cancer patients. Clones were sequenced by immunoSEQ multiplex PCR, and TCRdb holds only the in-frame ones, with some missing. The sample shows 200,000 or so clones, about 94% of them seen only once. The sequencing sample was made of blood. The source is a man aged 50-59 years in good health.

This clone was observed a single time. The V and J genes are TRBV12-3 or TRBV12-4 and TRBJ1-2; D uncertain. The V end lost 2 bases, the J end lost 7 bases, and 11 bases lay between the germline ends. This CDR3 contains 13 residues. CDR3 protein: CASSLLHRGGYTF. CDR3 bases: TGTGCCAGCAGTTTATTGCATCGGGGTGGCTACACCTTC.

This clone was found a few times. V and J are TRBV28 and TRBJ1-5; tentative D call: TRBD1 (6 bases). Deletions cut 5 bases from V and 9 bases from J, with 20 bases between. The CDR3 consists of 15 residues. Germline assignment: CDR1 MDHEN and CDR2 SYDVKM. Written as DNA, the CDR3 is TGTGCCAGCAGTCAAGGGGGGGCCGCGGCGGGGCCCCAGCATTTT. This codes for CASSQGGAAAGPQHF.

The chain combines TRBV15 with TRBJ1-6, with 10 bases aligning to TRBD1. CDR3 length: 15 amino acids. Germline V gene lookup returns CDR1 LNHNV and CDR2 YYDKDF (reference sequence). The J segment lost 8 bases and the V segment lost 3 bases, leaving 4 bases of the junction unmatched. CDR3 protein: CATSSRTGGDSPLHF. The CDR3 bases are TGTGCCACCAGCAGTAGGACAGGGGGAGATTCACCCCTCCACTTT.

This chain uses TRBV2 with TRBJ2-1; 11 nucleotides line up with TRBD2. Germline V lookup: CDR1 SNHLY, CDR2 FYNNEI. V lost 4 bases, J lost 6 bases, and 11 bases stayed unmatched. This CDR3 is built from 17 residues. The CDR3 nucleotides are TGTGCCAGCAGTGCACGACTAGCGGGGCACCTCTCCAATGAGCAGTTCTTC. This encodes CASSARLAGHLSNEQFF.

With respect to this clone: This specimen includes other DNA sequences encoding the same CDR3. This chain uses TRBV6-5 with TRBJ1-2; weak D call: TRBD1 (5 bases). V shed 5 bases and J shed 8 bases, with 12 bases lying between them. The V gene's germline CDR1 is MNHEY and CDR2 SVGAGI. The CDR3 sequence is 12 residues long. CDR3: CASSTGLGGYTF. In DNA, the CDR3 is TGTGCCAGCAGTACAGGACTAGGGGGCTACACCTTC.